This T cell receptor (beta chain) originates from a study of blood T cells in healthy people across ages. In the case of this clonotype: Its antigen is unknown.

Each sample gave at least 6.5 million isolated PBMCs. The CDR3 runs to 14 residues. Germline CDR1 and CDR2: DFQATT and SNEGSKA (reference sequence). V lost 3 bases and J 2 bases, leaving 12 bases between the germline ends. General study results and limits: Older individuals had lower TCR beta diversity per million T cells (the decline was roughly linear). Compared with aged donors, long-lived donors showed fewer expanded clones, suggesting selection.

A second PCR, run for about 6 to 11 cycles, used a sample-barcoded 5' primer plus a J-beta primer mix. Tags on each cDNA molecule came from a template-switch adaptor with 12 random nucleotides. Using its own MiXCR run on the 5' RACE reads, TCRdb lists one record per CDR3 protein. The sample has roughly 640,000 distinct CDR3 sequences; about 30% are singletons. The TCR was taken from a woman at least 80 years old in good health. Specimen: blood. V gene TRBV20-1 combines with J gene TRBJ2-3; D may be TRBD1 (5 bases). The DNA of the CDR3 is TGCAGTGCTAGGGGGCGTCAATTCACAGATACGCAGTATTTT. Amino acid sequence: CSARGRQFTDTQYF.